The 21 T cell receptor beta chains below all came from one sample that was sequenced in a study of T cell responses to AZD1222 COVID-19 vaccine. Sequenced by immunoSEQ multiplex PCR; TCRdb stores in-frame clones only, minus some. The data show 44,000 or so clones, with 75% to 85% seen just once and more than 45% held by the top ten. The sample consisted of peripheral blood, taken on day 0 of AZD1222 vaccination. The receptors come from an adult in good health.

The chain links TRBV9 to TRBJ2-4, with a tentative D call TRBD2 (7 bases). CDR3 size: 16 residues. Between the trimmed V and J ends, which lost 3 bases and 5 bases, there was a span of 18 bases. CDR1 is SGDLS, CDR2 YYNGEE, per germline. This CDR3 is CASSAGGGVVQNIQYF. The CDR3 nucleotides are TGTGCCAGCAGCGCCGGAGGGGGGGTGGTTCAAAACATTCAGTACTTC.

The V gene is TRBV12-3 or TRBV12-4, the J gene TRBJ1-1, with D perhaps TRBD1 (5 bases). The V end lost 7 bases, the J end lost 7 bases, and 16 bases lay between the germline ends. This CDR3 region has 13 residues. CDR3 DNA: TGTGCCAGCACTCGAGGGGCGGGAATTGAAGCTTTCTTT. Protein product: CASTRGAGIEAFF.

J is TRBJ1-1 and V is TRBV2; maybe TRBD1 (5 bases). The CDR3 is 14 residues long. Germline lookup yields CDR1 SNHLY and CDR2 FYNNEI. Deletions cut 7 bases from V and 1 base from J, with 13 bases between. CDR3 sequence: CASIRRGGNTEAFF. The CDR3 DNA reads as TGTGCCAGCATTCGCCGGGGCGGGAACACTGAAGCTTTCTTT.

CDR3 region: CASSTHRGAGELFF. Written as DNA, the CDR3 is TGTGCCAGTAGTACCCACAGGGGCGCCGGGGAGCTGTTTTTT. V gene TRBV19 combines with J gene TRBJ2-2; 7 bases align to TRBD1. This CDR3 spans 14 amino acids. Losses at the gene ends were 4 bases for V and 6 bases for J; bases not matched to a gene: 5. The germline V gene has CDR1 LNHDA and CDR2 SQIVND (reference sequence).

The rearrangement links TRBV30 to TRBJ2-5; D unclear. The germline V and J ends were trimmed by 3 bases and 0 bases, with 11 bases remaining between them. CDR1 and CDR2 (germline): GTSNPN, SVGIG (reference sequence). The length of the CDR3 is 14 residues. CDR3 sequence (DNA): TGTGCCTGGAGCCCCTCTAGGGACCAAGAGACCCAGTACTTC. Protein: CAWSPSRDQETQYF.

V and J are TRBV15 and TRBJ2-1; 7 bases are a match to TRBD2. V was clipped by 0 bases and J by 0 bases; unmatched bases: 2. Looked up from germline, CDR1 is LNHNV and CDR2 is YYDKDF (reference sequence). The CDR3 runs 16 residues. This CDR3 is CATSRDSGSSYNEQFF. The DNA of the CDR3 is TGTGCCACCAGCAGAGATAGCGGGTCCTCCTACAATGAGCAGTTCTTC.

The CDR3 protein is CASSPTGVVTQYF. The CDR3 bases are TGTGCCAGCTCACCGACAGGGGTGGTGACCCAGTACTTC. The chain carries TRBV18 and TRBJ2-5; 8 bases map to TRBD1. Germline V gene sequence: CDR1 KGHSH, CDR2 LQKENI. This CDR3 comprises 13 residues. V gave up 3 bases and J gave up 7 bases; unmatched junction bases: 4.

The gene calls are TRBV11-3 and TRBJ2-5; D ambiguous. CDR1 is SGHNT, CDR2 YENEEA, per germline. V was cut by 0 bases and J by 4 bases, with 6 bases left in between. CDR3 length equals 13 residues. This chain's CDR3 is CASSLDVGETQYF. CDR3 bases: TGTGCCAGCAGCTTAGATGTTGGAGAGACCCAGTACTTC.

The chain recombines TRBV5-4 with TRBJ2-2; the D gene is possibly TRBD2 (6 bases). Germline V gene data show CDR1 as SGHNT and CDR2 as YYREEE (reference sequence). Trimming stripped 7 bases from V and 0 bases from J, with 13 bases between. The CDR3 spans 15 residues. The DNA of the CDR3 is TGTGCCAGCGGAAGGGAGGCGCCGAACACCGGGGAGCTGTTTTTT. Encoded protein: CASGREAPNTGELFF.

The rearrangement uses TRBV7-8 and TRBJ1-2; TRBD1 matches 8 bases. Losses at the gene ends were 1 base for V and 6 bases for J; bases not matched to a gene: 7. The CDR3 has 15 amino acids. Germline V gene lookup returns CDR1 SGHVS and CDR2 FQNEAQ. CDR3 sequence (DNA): TGTGCCAGCAGCTTAGTATCAGGGGGCTTGGATGGCTACACCTTC. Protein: CASSLVSGGLDGYTF.

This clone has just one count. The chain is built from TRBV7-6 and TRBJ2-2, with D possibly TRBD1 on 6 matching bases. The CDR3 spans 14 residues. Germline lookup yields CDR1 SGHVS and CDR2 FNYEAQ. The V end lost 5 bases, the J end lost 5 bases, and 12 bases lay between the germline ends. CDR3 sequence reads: CASSPQGRTGELFF. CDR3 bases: TGTGCCAGCAGCCCACAGGGTCGGACCGGGGAGCTGTTTTTT.

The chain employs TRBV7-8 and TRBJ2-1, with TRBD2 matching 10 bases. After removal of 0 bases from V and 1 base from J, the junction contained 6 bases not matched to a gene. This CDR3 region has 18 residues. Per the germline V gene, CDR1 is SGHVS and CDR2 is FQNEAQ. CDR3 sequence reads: CASSLASGLAASYNEQFF. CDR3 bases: TGTGCCAGCAGCTTAGCGAGCGGACTAGCGGCATCCTACAATGAGCAGTTCTTC.

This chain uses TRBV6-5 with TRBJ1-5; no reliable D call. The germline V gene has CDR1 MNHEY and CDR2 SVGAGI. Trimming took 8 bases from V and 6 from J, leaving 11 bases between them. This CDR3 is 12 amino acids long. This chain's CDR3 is CASRVQTQPQHF. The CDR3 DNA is TGTGCCAGCCGGGTTCAAACTCAGCCCCAGCATTTT.

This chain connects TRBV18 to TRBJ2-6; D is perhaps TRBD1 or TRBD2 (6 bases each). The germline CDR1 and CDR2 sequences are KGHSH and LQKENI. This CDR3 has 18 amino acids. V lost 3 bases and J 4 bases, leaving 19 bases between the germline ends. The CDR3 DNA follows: TGTGCCAGCTCACCCTATGCTTCGGGGGCGATCGGGGCCAACGTCCTGACTTTC. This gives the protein CASSPYASGAIGANVLTF.

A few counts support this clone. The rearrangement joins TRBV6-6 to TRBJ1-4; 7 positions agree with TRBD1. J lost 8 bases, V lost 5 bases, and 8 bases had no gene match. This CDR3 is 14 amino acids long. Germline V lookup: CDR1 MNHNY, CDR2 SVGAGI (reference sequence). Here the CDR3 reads CASSPGTGEEKLFF. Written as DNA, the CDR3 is TGTGCCAGCAGTCCCGGAACAGGGGAGGAAAAACTGTTTTTT.

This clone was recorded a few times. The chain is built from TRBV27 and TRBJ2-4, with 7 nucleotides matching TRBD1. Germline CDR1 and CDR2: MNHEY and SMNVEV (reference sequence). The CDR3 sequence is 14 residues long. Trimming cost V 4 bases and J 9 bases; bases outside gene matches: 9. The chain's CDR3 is CASSYRQGMGIQYF. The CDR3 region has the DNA TGTGCCAGCAGTTACAGACAGGGTATGGGCATTCAGTACTTC.

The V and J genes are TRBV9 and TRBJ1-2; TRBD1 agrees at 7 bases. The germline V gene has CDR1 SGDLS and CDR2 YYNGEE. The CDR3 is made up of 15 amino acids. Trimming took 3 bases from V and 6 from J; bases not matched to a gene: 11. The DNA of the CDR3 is TGTGCCAGCAGCGACCCCAGCAGGGGGTGGAATGGCTACACCTTC. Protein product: CASSDPSRGWNGYTF.

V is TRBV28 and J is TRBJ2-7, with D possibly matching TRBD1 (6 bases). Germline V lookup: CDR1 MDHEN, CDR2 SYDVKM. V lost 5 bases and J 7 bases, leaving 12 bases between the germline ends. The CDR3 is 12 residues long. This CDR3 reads CASSLRRGEQYF. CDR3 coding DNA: TGTGCCAGCAGTCTCCGTAGGGGGGAGCAGTACTTC. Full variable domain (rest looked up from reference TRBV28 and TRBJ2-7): DVKVTQSSRYLVKRTGEKVFLECVQDMDHENMFWYRQDPGLGLRLIYFSYDVKMKEKGDIPEGYSVSREKKERFSLILESASTNQTSMYLCASSLRRGEQYFGPGTRLTVT.

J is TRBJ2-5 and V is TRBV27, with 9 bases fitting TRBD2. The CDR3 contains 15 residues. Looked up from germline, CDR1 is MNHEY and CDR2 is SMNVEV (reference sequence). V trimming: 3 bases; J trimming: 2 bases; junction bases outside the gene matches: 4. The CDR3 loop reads CASSFKRGVQETQYF. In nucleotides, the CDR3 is TGTGCCAGCAGTTTCAAGCGGGGGGTGCAAGAGACCCAGTACTTC.

This CDR3 is CASSLGTGDSYEQYF. The CDR3 DNA sequence: TGTGCCAGCAGCTTAGGGACAGGGGACTCCTACGAGCAGTACTTC. The chain employs TRBV7-3 and TRBJ2-7, with 10 bases lining up with TRBD1. The CDR3 spans 15 residues. Germline V gives CDR1 SGHTA, CDR2 FQGTGA. Trimming at V came to 2 bases and at J to 0 bases, leaving 1 base not matched to a gene.

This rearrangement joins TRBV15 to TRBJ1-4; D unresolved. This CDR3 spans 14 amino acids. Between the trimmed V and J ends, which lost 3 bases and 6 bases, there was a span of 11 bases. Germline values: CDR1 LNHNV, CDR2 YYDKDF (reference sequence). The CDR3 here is CATSRTGLDEKLFF. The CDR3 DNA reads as TGTGCCACCAGCAGGACTGGTTTAGATGAAAAACTGTTTTTT. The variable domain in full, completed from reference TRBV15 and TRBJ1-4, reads DAMVIQNPRYQVTQFGKPVTLSCSQTLNHNVMYWYQQKSSQAPKLLFHYYDKDFNNEADTPDNFQSRRPNTSFCFLDIRSPGLGDTAMYLCATSRTGLDEKLFFGSGTQLSVL.